The 2 T cell receptor beta chains below come from one sample, sequenced in a study of blood T cell repertoires in COVID-19. The protocol was immunoSEQ multiplex PCR, while the TCRdb copy is restricted to in-frame clones and leaves out a portion. The sample carries approximately 270,000 clones, 70% to 90% recorded once. Sequences were obtained from PBMCs or T cells enriched from blood (not recorded which). These receptors were obtained from a woman in her forties or fifties who had recovered from COVID-19.

This clone appeared once. V usage is TRBV28 and J usage is TRBJ2-7, with TRBD2 matching 13 bases. CDR3 size: 16 residues. CDR1 is MDHEN, CDR2 SYDVKM, per germline. V gave up 5 bases and J gave up 5 bases; unmatched junction bases: 9. The CDR3 loop is CASSRILAGGLNEQYF. CDR3 sequence (DNA): TGTGCCAGCAGTCGCATACTAGCGGGAGGGTTGAACGAGCAGTACTTC. Full variable domain (remainder filled in from reference TRBV28 and TRBJ2-7): DVKVTQSSRYLVKRTGEKVFLECVQDMDHENMFWYRQDPGLGLRLIYFSYDVKMKEKGDIPEGYSVSREKKERFSLILESASTNQTSMYLCASSRILAGGLNEQYFGPGTRLTVT.

The chain carries TRBV28 and TRBJ2-5, with D tentatively TRBD2 (6 bases). The CDR3 is 12 amino acids. Germline CDR1 reads MDHEN; CDR2 reads SYDVKM. Trimming cost V 11 bases and J 0 bases, with 10 bases left between them. CDR3 nucleotide sequence: TGTGCCGCGGGAACCTACCAAGAGACCCAGTACTTC. Translating it yields CAAGTYQETQYF.